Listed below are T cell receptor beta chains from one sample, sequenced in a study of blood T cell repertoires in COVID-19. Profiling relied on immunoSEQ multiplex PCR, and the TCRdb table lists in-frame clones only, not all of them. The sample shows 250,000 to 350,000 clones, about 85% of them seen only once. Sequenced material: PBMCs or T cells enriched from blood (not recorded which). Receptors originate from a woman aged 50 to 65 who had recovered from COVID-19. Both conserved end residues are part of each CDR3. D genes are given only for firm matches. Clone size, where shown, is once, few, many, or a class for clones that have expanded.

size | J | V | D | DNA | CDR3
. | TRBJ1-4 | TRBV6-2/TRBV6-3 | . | TGTGCCAGCAGTTACTCGAGTCTGGGGGCAGCTAGTGAAAAACTGTTTTTT | CASSYSSLGAASEKLFF
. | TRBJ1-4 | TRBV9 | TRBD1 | TGTGCCAGCAGCGTAGTTGGGACAGATAGAGCAACTAATGAAAAACTGTTTTTT | CASSVVGTDRATNEKLFF
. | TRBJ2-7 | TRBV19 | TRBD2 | TGTGCCAGTAGTACTAGCGGGAGTTGGTACGAGCAGTACTTC | CASSTSGSWYEQYF
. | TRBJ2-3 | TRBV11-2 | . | TGTGCCAGCAGCTTAGATCCGGGGAAGAGAACAGATACGCAGTATTTT | CASSLDPGKRTDTQYF
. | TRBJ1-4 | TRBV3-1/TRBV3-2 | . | TGTGCCAGCGGCAATAATGAAAAACTGTTTTTT | CASGNNEKLFF
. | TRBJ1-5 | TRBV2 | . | TGTGCCAGCAGTGAGACTATGGGGGCCGCGGGCAATCAGCCCCAGCATTTT | CASSETMGAAGNQPQHF
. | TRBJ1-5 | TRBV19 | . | TGTGCCAGTATGTCACACTATAGCAATCAGCCCCAGCATTTT | CASMSHYSNQPQHF
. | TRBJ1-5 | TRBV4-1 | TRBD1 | TGCGCCAGCAGCCAAGAGGGTTCGACAGGGGGTTGGCCCCAGCATTTT | CASSQEGSTGGWPQHF
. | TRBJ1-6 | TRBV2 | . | TGTGCCAGCAGGGCCACCGGGGGGTCTAATTCACCCCTCCACTTT | CASRATGGSNSPLHF
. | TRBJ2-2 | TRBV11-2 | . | TGTGCCAGCAGCTTAGAGACAGGCCTGAACACCGGGGAGCTGTTTTTT | CASSLETGLNTGELFF
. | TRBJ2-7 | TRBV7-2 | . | TGTGCCAGTCAATCTTCAGGGGGGCCCTACGAGCAGTACTTC | CASQSSGGPYEQYF
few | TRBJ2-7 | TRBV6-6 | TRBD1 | TGTGCCAGCAGCCGAGGACAGGGAGGCGAGCAGTACTTC | CASSRGQGGEQYF
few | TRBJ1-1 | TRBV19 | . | TGTGCCAGTAGTAAGGGCGGGGGCCGTGAGTCGAACACTGAAGCTTTCTTT | CASSKGGGRESNTEAFF
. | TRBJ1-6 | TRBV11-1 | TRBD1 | TGTGCCAGTGCCGGACAGGTCAATTCACCCCTCCACTTT | CASAGQVNSPLHF
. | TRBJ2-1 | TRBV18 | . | TGTGCCAGCTCACCAGGGTTGGGGGCGGGCTACAATGAGCAGTTCTTC | CASSPGLGAGYNEQFF
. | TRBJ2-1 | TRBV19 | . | TGTGCCAGTAACAACCCCTTGGCAGGCGATGAGCAGTTCTTC | CASNNPLAGDEQFF
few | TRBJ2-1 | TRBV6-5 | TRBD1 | TGTGCCAGCAGTTACGGCGGACAGGTACAAAGGGTGGAGCAGTTCTTC | CASSYGGQVQRVEQFF
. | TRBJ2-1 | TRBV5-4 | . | TGTGCCAGCAGCTTGATGTCCAGGACAGATGAGCAGTTCTTC | CASSLMSRTDEQFF
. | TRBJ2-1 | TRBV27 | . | TGTGCCAGCAGTACCCGATACGGGACTGGGGTTGTCGATGAGCAGTTCTTC | CASSTRYGTGVVDEQFF
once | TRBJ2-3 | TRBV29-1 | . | TGCAGCGTTAGGCTGGCTAGCCGGGAGTATTTT | CSVRLASREYF
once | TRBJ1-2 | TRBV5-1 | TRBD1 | TGCGCCAGCAGCTTGAATGATGAGGGGGCGCGTGGCTACACCTTC | CASSLNDEGARGYTF
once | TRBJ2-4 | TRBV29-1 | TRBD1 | TGCAGCTTCACAGGGGTCGAGTGGGCCAAAAACATTCAGTACTTC | CSFTGVEWAKNIQYF
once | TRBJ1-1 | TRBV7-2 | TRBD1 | TGTGCCAGCAGCCAGGACAGGGACGAGTACACTGAAGCTTTCTTT | CASSQDRDEYTEAFF
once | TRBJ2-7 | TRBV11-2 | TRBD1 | TGTGCCAGCAGATATGGGACAGGGGGTCAGTACGAGCAGTACTTC | CASRYGTGGQYEQYF
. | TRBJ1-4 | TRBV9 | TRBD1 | TGTGCCAGCCCTAATAGACAGGGCCGGGGTGAAAAACTGTTTTTT | CASPNRQGRGEKLFF
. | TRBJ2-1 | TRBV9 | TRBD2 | TGTGCCAGCAGCGGAACGACTAGCGGGAGAATTCACAATGAGCAGTTCTTC | CASSGTTSGRIHNEQFF
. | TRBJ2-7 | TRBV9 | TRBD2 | TGTGCCAGCAGCGCCAGAGGGACTACCTACGAGCAGTACTTC | CASSARGTTYEQYF
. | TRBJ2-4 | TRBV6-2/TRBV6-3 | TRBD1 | TGTGCCAGCAGTTTGATCCCCCGGGACAGGGTAGGACACATTCAGTACTTC | CASSLIPRDRVGHIQYF
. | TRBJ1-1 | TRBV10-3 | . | TGTGCCATCAGTGAGAGGGGGGGAGTCGGGGATGAAGCTTTCTTT | CAISERGGVGDEAFF
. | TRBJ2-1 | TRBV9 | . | TGTGCCAGCAGCGCCTTAGCCGGGGAGCAGTTCTTC | CASSALAGEQFF
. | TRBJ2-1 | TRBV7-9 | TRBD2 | TGTGCCAGCAGCTCCCTACGGAGGCTAGCGGGGGGTGAGCAGTTCTTC | CASSSLRRLAGGEQFF
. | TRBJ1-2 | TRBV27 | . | TGTGCCAGCAGTTTCGCCTCGAGAGGGTATGGCTACACCTTC | CASSFASRGYGYTF
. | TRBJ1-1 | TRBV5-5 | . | TGTGCCAGCACCCAGGGGATGAACACTGAAGCTTTCTTT | CASTQGMNTEAFF
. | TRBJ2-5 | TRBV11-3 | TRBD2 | TGTGCCAGCAGCTTAGGGCTAGCGGGAGATGAGACCCAGTACTTC | CASSLGLAGDETQYF
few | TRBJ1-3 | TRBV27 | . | TGTGCCAGCAGTTTCGGGACTGGAAACACCATATATTTT | CASSFGTGNTIYF
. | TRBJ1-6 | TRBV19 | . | TGTGCCAGTAGTCGTCAGGGGAGAAATTCACCCCTCCACTTT | CASSRQGRNSPLHF
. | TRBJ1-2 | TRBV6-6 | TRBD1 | TGTGCCAGCATCCGGGGACAGGGGAACTATGGCTACACCTTC | CASIRGQGNYGYTF
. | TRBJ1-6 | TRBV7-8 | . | TGTGCCAGCAGGCCACAGGGCGTCAATTCACCCCTCCACTTT | CASRPQGVNSPLHF
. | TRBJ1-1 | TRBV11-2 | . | TGTGCCAGCAGCTTATTTCCCAGGCTGAACACTGAAGCTTTCTTT | CASSLFPRLNTEAFF
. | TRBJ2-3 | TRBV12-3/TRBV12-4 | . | TGTGCCAGCAGTATTAACAGGGCCGATACGCAGTATTTT | CASSINRADTQYF
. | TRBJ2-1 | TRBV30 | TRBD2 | TGTGCCCAATTAGCGGGAGCTCATGAGCAGTTCTTC | CAQLAGAHEQFF
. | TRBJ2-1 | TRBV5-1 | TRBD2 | TGCGCCAGCAGCCCAACTAGCGGACCTTCCTACAATGAGCAGTTCTTC | CASSPTSGPSYNEQFF
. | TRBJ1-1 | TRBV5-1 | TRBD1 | TGCGCCAGCAGCTTGGCCGTGAGGGACAGGGGGCCGGGCACTGAAGCTTTCTTT | CASSLAVRDRGPGTEAFF
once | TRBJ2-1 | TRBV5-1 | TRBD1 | TGCGCCAGCAGCCCCGGGACAGGCAATGAGCAGTTCTTC | CASSPGTGNEQFF
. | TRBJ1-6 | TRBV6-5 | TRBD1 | TGTGCCAGCAGTTACTCGACAGGGTTCTCACCCCTCCACTTT | CASSYSTGFSPLHF
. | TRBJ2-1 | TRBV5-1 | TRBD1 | TGCGCCAGCAGCTTGGCCAGGACAGGGGGTAAAGACAATGAGCAGTTCTTC | CASSLARTGGKDNEQFF
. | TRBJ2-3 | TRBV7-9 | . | TGTGCCAGCACACACGACCGGGGGACGCAGTATTTT | CASTHDRGTQYF
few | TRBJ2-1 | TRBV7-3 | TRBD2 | TGTGCCAGCAGCTACAACCGAGCGGGGAATGAGCAGTTCTTC | CASSYNRAGNEQFF
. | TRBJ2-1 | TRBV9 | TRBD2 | TGTGCCAGCAGCGTTCTAGCGGGAGGTTACAATGAGCAGTTCTTC | CASSVLAGGYNEQFF
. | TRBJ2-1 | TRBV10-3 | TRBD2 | TGTGCCATCAGTGAGGGGGGGGATCCCTACAATGAGCAGTTCTTC | CAISEGGDPYNEQFF
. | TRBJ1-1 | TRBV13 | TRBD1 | TGTGCCAGCAGCATGGGACAGGGTATGGACACTGAAGCTTTCTTT | CASSMGQGMDTEAFF
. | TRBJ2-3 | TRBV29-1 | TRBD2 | TGCAGCGTTGAACGGGGAGGGGAAAATACGCAGTATTTT | CSVERGGENTQYF
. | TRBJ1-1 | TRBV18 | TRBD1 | TGTGCCAGCTCACCACAGTCAGGGGGCGGTGCCACTGAAGCTTTCTTT | CASSPQSGGGATEAFF